This entry lists 13 T cell receptor beta chains sequenced from one sample in a study of human T cells and chemical hapten exposure. In TCRdb, the 5' RACE reads were re-called with MiXCR into one record per CDR3 protein. The table shows about 140,000 distinct CDR3 sequences, with about 4% occurring only once. Total RNA extraction was carried out from unfractionated whole blood. The receptors derive from a female donor in good health.

At least ten counts were recorded for this clonotype. CDR3 sequence (DNA): TGTGCCAGCACCCCCGTCGCGGCGGCCTACGAGCAGTACTTC. Translated: CASTPVAAAYEQYF. V usage is TRBV3-1 and J usage is TRBJ2-7, with D hard to call. This CDR3 comprises 14 residues. Trimming cost V 7 bases and J 2 bases, with 15 bases left between them. The germline CDR1 and CDR2 sequences are LGHDT and YNNKEL (reference sequence).

This clonotype was observed at least ten times. This chain connects TRBV7-9 to TRBJ1-3, with D perhaps TRBD1 (6 bases). The CDR3 has 14 amino acids. Per the germline V gene, CDR1 is SEHNR and CDR2 is FQNEAQ (reference sequence). V was trimmed by 6 bases and J by 4 bases, leaving 13 bases between them. This CDR3 is CASSPQTGGNTIYF. The DNA of the CDR3 is TGTGCCAGCAGTCCCCAAACAGGGGGAAACACCATATATTTT.

This clonotype was observed at least ten times. The rearrangement links TRBV29-1 to TRBJ1-1; D ambiguous. The CDR3 consists of 10 residues. CDR1 and CDR2 (germline): SQVTM, ANQGSEA. Trimming took 5 bases from V and 3 from J, leaving 4 bases between them. The CDR3 DNA is TGCAGCGTTCGGGACACTGAAGCTTTCTTT. This encodes CSVRDTEAFF.

The table lists this clonotype with many counts. The chain couples TRBV28 to TRBJ1-1, with a possible D match to TRBD1 (5 bases). Germline loops: CDR1 MDHEN, CDR2 SYDVKM. The V end lost 6 bases, the J end lost 5 bases, and 28 bases lay between the germline ends. CDR3 length: 18 residues. The CDR3 sequence: CASSPLGAGRAGWTEAFF. The CDR3 region has the DNA TGTGCCAGCAGCCCCTTGGGCGCGGGGCGCGCGGGGTGGACTGAAGCTTTCTTT.

This clonotype was picked up many times. This chain links TRBV6-2 or TRBV6-3 with TRBJ1-5; D remains ambiguous. CDR3 length: 15 amino acids. Trimming left V 2 bases short and J 1 base short, with 9 bases between. Germline CDR1 is MNHEY and CDR2 is SVGEGT. The CDR3 spells CASSYRGRSNQPQHF. CDR3 sequence (DNA): TGTGCCAGCAGTTACCGGGGTAGGAGCAATCAGCCCCAGCATTTT.

This clonotype was observed at least ten times. V usage is TRBV7-2 and J usage is TRBJ2-3, with D perhaps being TRBD1 or TRBD2 (6 bases each). CDR3 length equals 15 residues. Germline assignment: CDR1 SGHTA and CDR2 FQGNSA. With 5 bases removed from V and 10 bases from J, the gap between germline ends came to 22 bases. The CDR3 coding sequence is TGTGCCAGCAGCCCCGTTCCGGGGGCTAGGGTGGCGCAGTATTTT. This gives the protein CASSPVPGARVAQYF. The variable domain in full, with the rest retrieved from reference TRBV7-2 and TRBJ2-3, is GAGVSQSPSNKVTEKGKDVELRCDPISGHTALYWYRQSLGQGLEFLIYFQGNSAPDKSGLPSDRFSAERTGGSVSTLTIQRTQQEDSAVYLCASSPVPGARVAQYFGPGTRLTVL.

This clonotype was recorded at least ten times. This chain connects TRBV2 to TRBJ1-2; the D is unclear. Germline V gene lookup returns CDR1 SNHLY and CDR2 FYNNEI. CDR3 size: 14 residues. Trimming took off 5 bases at V and 3 bases at J, with 13 bases between the two ends. This CDR3 reads CASSPRGGDYGYTF. The CDR3 region has the DNA TGTGCCAGCAGTCCCCGAGGTGGGGACTATGGCTACACCTTC.

This clonotype was counted many times. V is TRBV2 and J is TRBJ2-3; a possible D gene is TRBD2 (5 bases). V was pared by 1 base and J by 0 bases, with 5 bases between. Germline V gene lookup returns CDR1 SNHLY and CDR2 FYNNEI. The CDR3 is made up of 14 amino acids. The CDR3 here is CASSEGTSTDTQYF. In DNA form, the CDR3 reads TGTGCCAGCAGTGAAGGGACTAGCACAGATACGCAGTATTTT.

The chain joins TRBV19 to TRBJ2-7; D not certain. This CDR3 spans 15 amino acids. The ends were cut back, 4 bases at V and 7 bases at J, with 20 bases in the middle. From germline, CDR1 is LNHDA and CDR2 SQIVND (reference sequence). The CDR3 coding sequence is TGTGCCAGTAGTACACGGACCGATGGCCGCGCGGAGCAGTACTTC. Translation: CASSTRTDGRAEQYF.

Many counts were recorded for this clonotype. This chain joins TRBV7-2 and TRBJ2-3; 8 bases are shared with TRBD2. Germline V gene lookup returns CDR1 SGHTA and CDR2 FQGNSA. The CDR3 runs to 18 residues. V dropped 1 base and J dropped 0; count of bases not matched to a gene: 9. CDR3 loop: CASSLGGGGGRSTDTQYF. The DNA of the CDR3 is TGTGCCAGCAGCTTAGGAGGAGGCGGGGGGAGGAGCACAGATACGCAGTATTTT.

The table lists this clonotype with many counts. This chain links TRBV10-3 with TRBJ2-1; 10 bases match TRBD2. There are 15 residues in the CDR3. Germline-derived CDR1 and CDR2 are ENHRY and SYGVKD. Germline trimming cut 7 bases from V and 6 bases from J; bases unmatched to any gene: 9. CDR3 sequence reads: CAIIQAGGPINEQFF. The CDR3 DNA reads as TGTGCCATCATACAAGCGGGGGGGCCTATCAATGAGCAGTTCTTC.

In its sample, this clonotype was seen many times. The chain has TRBV6-1 and TRBJ1-1; D remains unclear. CDR1 is MNHNS, CDR2 SASEGT, per germline. The CDR3 consists of 15 residues. Trimming cost V 7 bases and J 1 base, with 16 bases left between them. CDR3 coding DNA: TGTGCCAGCAAAGCCTGGACCCTGAGGAACACTGAAGCTTTCTTT. Protein: CASKAWTLRNTEAFF.

This sequence joins TRBV24-1 and TRBJ1-5; tentative D call: TRBD1 (5 bases). Germline-derived CDR1 and CDR2 are KGHDR and SFDVKD. Trimming took off 2 bases at V and 6 bases at J, with 10 bases between the two ends. The CDR3 loop spans 14 amino acids. CDR3 in DNA: TGTGCCACCAGTGATTGGGGCGGGGGTCAGCCCCAGCATTTT. The encoded protein is CATSDWGGGQPQHF.